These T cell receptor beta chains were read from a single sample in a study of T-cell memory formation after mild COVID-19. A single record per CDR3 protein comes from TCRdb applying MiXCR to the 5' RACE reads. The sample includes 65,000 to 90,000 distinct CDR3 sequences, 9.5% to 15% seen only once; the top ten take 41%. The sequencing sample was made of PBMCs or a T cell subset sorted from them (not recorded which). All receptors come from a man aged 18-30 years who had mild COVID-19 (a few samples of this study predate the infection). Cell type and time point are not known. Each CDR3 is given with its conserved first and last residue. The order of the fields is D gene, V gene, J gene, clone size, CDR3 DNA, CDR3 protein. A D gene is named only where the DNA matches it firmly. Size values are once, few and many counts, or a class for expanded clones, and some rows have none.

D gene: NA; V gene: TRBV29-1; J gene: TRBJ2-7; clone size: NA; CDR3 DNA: TGCAGCGTCTTCGGGGAGGCTGCCTACGAGCAGTACTTC; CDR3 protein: CSVFGEAAYEQYF
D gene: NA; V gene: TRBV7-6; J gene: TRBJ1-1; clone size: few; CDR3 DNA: NA; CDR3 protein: CASSFGPGIEAFF
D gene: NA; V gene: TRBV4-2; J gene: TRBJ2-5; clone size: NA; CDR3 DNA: TGTGCCAGCAGCCAAGGGCCAAAGATGCACTTC; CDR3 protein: CASSQGPKMHF
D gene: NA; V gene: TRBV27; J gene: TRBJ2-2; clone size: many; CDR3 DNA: TGTGCCAGCAGTCCCCTTGGGGTCAACACCGGGGAGCTGTTTTTT; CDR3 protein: CASSPLGVNTGELFF
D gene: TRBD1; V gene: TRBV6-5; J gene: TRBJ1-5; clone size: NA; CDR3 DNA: TGTGCCAGCAGCCAGGGACAGGCCGCGTATCCCCAGCATTTT; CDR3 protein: CASSQGQAAYPQHF
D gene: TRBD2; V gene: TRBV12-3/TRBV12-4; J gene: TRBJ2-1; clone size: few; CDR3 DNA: TGTGCCAGCAGTTTAGTGGGACTAGCGGGGGACTACAATGAGCAGTTCTTC; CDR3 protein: CASSLVGLAGDYNEQFF
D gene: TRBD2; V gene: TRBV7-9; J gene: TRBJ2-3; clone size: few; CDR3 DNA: TGTGCCAGCAGCTTAGTCGTTAGCGGGAGCACAGATACGCAGTATTTT; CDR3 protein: CASSLVVSGSTDTQYF
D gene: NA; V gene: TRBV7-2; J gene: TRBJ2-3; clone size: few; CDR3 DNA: TGTGCCAGCAGCTTCAGCCGGGACTCTCACACAGATACGCAGTATTTT; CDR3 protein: CASSFSRDSHTDTQYF
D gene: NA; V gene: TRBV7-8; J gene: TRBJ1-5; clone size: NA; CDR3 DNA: TGTGCCACCAGCCCATGGAGCAATCAGCCCCAGCATTTT; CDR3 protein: CATSPWSNQPQHF
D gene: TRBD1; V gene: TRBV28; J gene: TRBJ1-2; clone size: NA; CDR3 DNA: TGTGCCAGCGCCCTGACAGGGGCTTTTGAAGGTCCTTATGGCTACACCTTC; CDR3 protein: CASALTGAFEGPYGYTF
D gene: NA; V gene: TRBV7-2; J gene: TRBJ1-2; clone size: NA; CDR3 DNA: TGTGCCAGCAGCTTAGACGTGGGGGTCGAGGGTGGCTACACCTTC; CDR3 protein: CASSLDVGVEGGYTF
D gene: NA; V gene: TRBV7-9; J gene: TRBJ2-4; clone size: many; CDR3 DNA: TGTGCCAGCAGCTTTCAAGGCAGGGGGGGCAAAAACATTCAGTACTTC; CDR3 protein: CASSFQGRGGKNIQYF
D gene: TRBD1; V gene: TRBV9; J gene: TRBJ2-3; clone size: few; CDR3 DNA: TGTGCCAGCAGCGCGACAGGGGCCCCCACAGATACGCAGTATTTT; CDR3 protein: CASSATGAPTDTQYF
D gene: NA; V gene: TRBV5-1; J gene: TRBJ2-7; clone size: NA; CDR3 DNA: TGCGCCAGCACCACGGACTCCGAGGGCAACGAGCAGTACTTC; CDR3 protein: CASTTDSEGNEQYF
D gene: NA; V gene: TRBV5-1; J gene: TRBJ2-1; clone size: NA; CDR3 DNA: TGCGCCAGCAGCTTACCGGGGGCGGTCTACAATGAGCAGTTCTTC; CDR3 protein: CASSLPGAVYNEQFF
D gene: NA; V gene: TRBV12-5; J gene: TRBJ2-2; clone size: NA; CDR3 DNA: TGTGCTAGTGGTCCGTCCCGGGGGCGGACCGGGGAGCTGTTTTTT; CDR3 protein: CASGPSRGRTGELFF
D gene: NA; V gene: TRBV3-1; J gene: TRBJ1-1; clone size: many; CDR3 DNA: TGTGCCAGCAGAGAACAGGGACGCCCTACGCTGGCTTTCTTT; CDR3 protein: CASREQGRPTLAFF
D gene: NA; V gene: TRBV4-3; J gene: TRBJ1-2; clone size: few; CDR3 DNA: TGCGCCAGCAGCCAAGTGGGGCGAGGGATTATCTATGGCTACACCTTC; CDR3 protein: CASSQVGRGIIYGYTF
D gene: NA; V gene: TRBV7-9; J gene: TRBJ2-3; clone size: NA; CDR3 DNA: TGTGCCAGCAGCTCGACCGGGGTCGGGACAGATACGCAGTATTTT; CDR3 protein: CASSSTGVGTDTQYF
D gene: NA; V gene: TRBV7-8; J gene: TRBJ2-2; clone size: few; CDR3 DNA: TGTGCCAGCAGCCCCGGGGCGGGACGGGAGAACACCGGGGAGCTGTTTTTT; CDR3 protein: CASSPGAGRENTGELFF
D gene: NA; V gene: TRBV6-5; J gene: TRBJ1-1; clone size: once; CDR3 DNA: TGTGCCAGCAAGCCCATTCGGACGAACACTGAAGCTTTCTTT; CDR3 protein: CASKPIRTNTEAFF
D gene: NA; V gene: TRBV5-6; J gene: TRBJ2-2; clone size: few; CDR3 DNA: TGTGCCAGCAGCTTGGTGGTCGGGGAGCTGTTTTTT; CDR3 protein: CASSLVVGELFF
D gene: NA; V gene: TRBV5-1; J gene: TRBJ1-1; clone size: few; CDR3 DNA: TGCGCCAGCAGCTCGAGGACACTAAACACTGAAGCTTTCTTT; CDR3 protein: CASSSRTLNTEAFF
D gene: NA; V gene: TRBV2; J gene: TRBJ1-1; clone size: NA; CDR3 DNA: TGTGCCAGCAGTAAGGATTACACTGAAGCTTTCTTT; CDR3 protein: CASSKDYTEAFF
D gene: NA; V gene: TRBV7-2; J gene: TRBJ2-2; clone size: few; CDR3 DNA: TGTGCCAGCAGCTCCCTTAGCGCGAACACCGGGGAGCTGTTTTTT; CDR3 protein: CASSSLSANTGELFF
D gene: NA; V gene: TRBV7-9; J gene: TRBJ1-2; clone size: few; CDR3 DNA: TGTGCCAGCAGCCTAAACGAACTCTATGGCTACACCTTC; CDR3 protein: CASSLNELYGYTF
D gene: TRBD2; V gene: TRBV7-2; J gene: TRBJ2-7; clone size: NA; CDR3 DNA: TGTGCCAGCAGCTTTCCCCGAGGAAGCGGGGGGGACTCCTACGAGCAGTACTTC; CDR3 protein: CASSFPRGSGGDSYEQYF
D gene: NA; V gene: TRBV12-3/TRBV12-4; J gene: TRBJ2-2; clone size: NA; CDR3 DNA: TGTGCCAGCAGTCCTTTAGGGCTTGCCGGGGAGCTGTTTTTT; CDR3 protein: CASSPLGLAGELFF
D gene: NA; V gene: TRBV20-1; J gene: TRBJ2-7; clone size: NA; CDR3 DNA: TGCAGTGCTAAGGGGGGGTACGGGAGCACGGCAGGGTCCTACGAGCAGTACTTC; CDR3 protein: CSAKGGYGSTAGSYEQYF
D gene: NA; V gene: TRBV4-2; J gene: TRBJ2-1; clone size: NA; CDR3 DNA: TGTGCCAGCAGCCCTGGCGAGCGAGGTAGAAATGAGCAGTTCTTC; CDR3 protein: CASSPGERGRNEQFF
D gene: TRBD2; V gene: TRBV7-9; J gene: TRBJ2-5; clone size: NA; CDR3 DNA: TGTGCCAGCAGCCCCGGGGGGGGGCTATACCAAGAGACCCAGTACTTC; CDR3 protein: CASSPGGGLYQETQYF
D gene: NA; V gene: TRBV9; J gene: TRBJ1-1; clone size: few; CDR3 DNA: TGTGCCAGCAGCGTATTAGACATGAACACTGAAGCTTTCTTT; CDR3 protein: CASSVLDMNTEAFF
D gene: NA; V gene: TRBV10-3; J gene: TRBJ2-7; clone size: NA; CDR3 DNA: TGTGCCGTAGGAGACACGAACTACGAGCAGTACTTC; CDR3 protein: CAVGDTNYEQYF
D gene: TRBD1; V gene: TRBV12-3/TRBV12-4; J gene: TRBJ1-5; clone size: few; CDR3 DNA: TGTGCCAGCCGGACAGGGGATTGGCAGCCCCAGCATTTT; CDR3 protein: CASRTGDWQPQHF
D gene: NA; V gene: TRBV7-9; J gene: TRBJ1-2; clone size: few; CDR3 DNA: TGTGCCAGCAGCTTATCCGGGGGTAGCTATGGCTACACCTTC; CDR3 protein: CASSLSGGSYGYTF
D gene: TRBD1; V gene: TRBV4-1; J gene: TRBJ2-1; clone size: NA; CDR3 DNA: TGCGCCAGCAGCCAAGTGGGTACAGGGGGCATCTACAATGAGCAGTTCTTC; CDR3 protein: CASSQVGTGGIYNEQFF
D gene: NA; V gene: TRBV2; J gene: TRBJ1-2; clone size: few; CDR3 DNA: TGTGCCAGCAGTACAGGGTACCGCAACACCTTC; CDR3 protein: CASSTGYRNTF
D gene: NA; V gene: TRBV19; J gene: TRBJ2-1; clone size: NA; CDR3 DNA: TGTGCCAGTAGTATCTCGTCGGGGGCCTACAATGAGCAGTTCTTC; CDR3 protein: CASSISSGAYNEQFF
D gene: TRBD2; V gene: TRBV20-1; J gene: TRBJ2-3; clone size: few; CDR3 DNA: TGCAGTGCGGACCCTAGCGGGGGGGCTGAAGATACGCAGTATTTT; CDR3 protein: CSADPSGGAEDTQYF